The T cell receptor beta chain described here comes from a study of T cell responses to AZD1222 COVID-19 vaccine. Comments on this clone: Its specificity is unknown.

General study points: All repertoire sampling was performed exclusively after the peak T cell response. Nearly half of spike-specific TCRs reportedly go after variant regions that carry no mutations. Among vaccine-associated CD4 TCRs, coverage spanned spike, with dominance at 160-218 and 743-854.

Some clones are missing from TCRdb's copy, which holds only in-frame ones; the method was immunoSEQ multiplex PCR. The data hold around 160,000 clones, with about 91% observed a single time. Germline V gene sequence: CDR1 MNHEY, CDR2 SVGAGI. V shed 5 bases and J 7 bases; nucleotides not matched to a gene: 11. CDR3 length: 14 residues. The clonotype was recovered from an adult who received the AZD1222 COVID-19 vaccine. Sequencing used peripheral blood, obtained 28 days after the second AZD1222 dose. The rearrangement joins TRBV6-5 to TRBJ2-7, with 7 bases identical to TRBD1. CDR3 sequence: CASSLWTGEWEQYF. CDR3 DNA: TGTGCCAGCAGTCTCTGGACAGGAGAGTGGGAGCAGTACTTC.